The next 25 T cell receptor beta chains were all read from a single sample in a study of cytomegalovirus exposure and HLA in healthy donors. TCRdb's table, derived via immunoSEQ multiplex PCR, lists solely in-frame clones and lacks some. The table has about 240,000 clones, around 87% seen once. The sequenced material came from PBMCs. All receptors come from a woman aged 25-40 years in good health and CMV-seropositive.

The count of this clone is one. The chain combines TRBV23-1 with TRBJ2-7; 8 positions agree with TRBD1. TRBV23-1 is assigned to the ORF class and has an uncertain function. This CDR3 comprises 20 residues. With 4 bases clipped from V and 2 bases from J, the junction kept 22 bases outside the gene matches. CDR3 sequence reads: CASSPCPGTGHQKIPYEQYF. In DNA form, the CDR3 reads TGCGCCAGCAGTCCTTGCCCCGGGACAGGCCATCAGAAAATCCCCTACGAGCAGTACTTC.

This clone was detected only once. V usage is TRBV7-2 and J usage is TRBJ2-7; 11 positions match TRBD2. J gave up 6 bases and V 1 base, and 11 bases lay outside the gene matches. This CDR3 has 17 residues. Germline V gene lookup returns CDR1 SGHTA and CDR2 FQGNSA. CDR3 in amino acids: CASSLDQLAGVGGEQYF. Here the CDR3 DNA reads TGTGCCAGCAGCTTAGACCAACTAGCGGGAGTGGGAGGCGAGCAGTACTTC. The variable domain in full, completed from reference TRBV7-2 and TRBJ2-7, reads GAGVSQSPSNKVTEKGKDVELRCDPISGHTALYWYRQSLGQGLEFLIYFQGNSAPDKSGLPSDRFSAERTGGSVSTLTIQRTQQEDSAVYLCASSLDQLAGVGGEQYFGPGTRLTVT.

The genes are TRBV5-4 and TRBJ1-1; no definite D call. The CDR3 spans 14 residues. CDR1 SGHNT and CDR2 YYREEE come from the germline V gene (reference sequence). The ends were cut back, 1 base at V and 3 bases at J, with 10 bases in the middle. CDR3 amino acids: CASSLRGQDTEAFF. The CDR3 coding sequence is TGTGCCAGCAGCTTGAGAGGGCAGGACACTGAAGCTTTCTTT.

This clone has more than one count but fewer than ten. The chain recombines TRBV5-1 with TRBJ2-7; TRBD2 might be the D (5 bases). The CDR3 spans 14 residues. Germline V gene sequence: CDR1 SGHRS, CDR2 YFSETQ. V dropped 7 bases and J dropped 2 bases, with 16 bases sitting between them. The CDR3 region is CASAGGSLAYEQYF. CDR3 DNA: TGCGCCAGCGCCGGAGGCAGCCTAGCCTACGAGCAGTACTTC.

The gene calls are TRBV7-9 and TRBJ2-1, with D possibly matching TRBD2 (6 bases). CDR1 is SEHNR, CDR2 FQNEAQ, per germline (reference sequence). The CDR3 sequence is 16 residues long. The V gene lost 5 bases and the J gene lost 7 bases, with 21 bases spanning the gap. CDR3 residues: CASSQTGDPKRNEQFF. The CDR3 DNA follows: TGTGCCAGCAGCCAGACGGGGGACCCAAAAAGGAATGAGCAGTTCTTC.

V is TRBV18 and J is TRBJ2-6; a possible D gene is TRBD1 (7 bases). This CDR3 is built from 16 residues. Germline CDR1 KGHSH, CDR2 LQKENI. The V end was cut by 3 bases, the J end by 3 bases, with 12 bases between. In DNA, the CDR3 is TGTGCCAGCTCACCGCCAGGGGGGTTTGGGGCCAACGTCCTGACTTTC. Encoded protein: CASSPPGGFGANVLTF.

The chain's CDR3 is CASSSTGGGNQPQHF. CDR3 coding DNA: TGTGCCAGCAGTTCCACAGGGGGCGGGAATCAGCCCCAGCATTTT. The gene calls are TRBV27 and TRBJ1-5, with 9 bases fitting TRBD1. The CDR3 totals 15 residues. Trimming cost V 4 bases and J 4 bases; bases outside gene matches: 5. CDR1 and CDR2 (germline): MNHEY, SMNVEV (reference sequence).

The rearrangement joins TRBV29-1 to TRBJ1-5; a possible D gene is TRBD1 (6 bases). Germline-derived CDR1 and CDR2 are SQVTM and ANQGSEA. This CDR3 spans 13 amino acids. Trimming took 4 bases from V and 3 from J, leaving 10 bases between them. The CDR3 DNA follows: TGCAGCGTTGGACAGGCCCTCAATCAGCCCCAGCATTTT. Translation: CSVGQALNQPQHF.

The chain is built from TRBV18 and TRBJ2-7; 9 positions agree with TRBD1. From germline, CDR1 is KGHSH and CDR2 LQKENI. This CDR3 has 16 residues. Losses at the gene ends were 5 bases for V and 6 bases for J; bases not matched to a gene: 14. This chain's CDR3 is CASSAGGTGRPREQYF. The CDR3 coding sequence is TGTGCCAGCTCAGCAGGGGGGACAGGGAGGCCTCGCGAGCAGTACTTC.

J is TRBJ1-1 and V is TRBV9, with D tentatively TRBD1 (6 bases). The CDR3 is 17 amino acids. CDR1 is SGDLS, CDR2 YYNGEE, per germline. The V end lost 3 bases, the J end lost 1 base, and 19 bases lay between the germline ends. The CDR3 coding sequence is TGTGCCAGCAGCGCCACAGGGATCTTATGGGGGAACACTGAAGCTTTCTTT. Translated: CASSATGILWGNTEAFF.

The chain is built from TRBV5-4 and TRBJ2-7; 16 bases are a match to TRBD2. Per the germline V gene, CDR1 is SGHNT and CDR2 is YYREEE (reference sequence). This CDR3 is built from 17 residues. V was clipped by 3 bases and J by 3 bases; unmatched bases: 6. CDR3 region: CASSWGLAGGPGYEQYF. The CDR3 DNA is TGTGCCAGCAGCTGGGGACTAGCGGGAGGGCCGGGCTACGAGCAGTACTTC. Together with reference TRBV5-4 and TRBJ2-7, the CDR3 gives the full variable domain: ETGVTQSPTHLIKTRGQQVTLRCSSQSGHNTVSWYQQALGQGPQFIFQYYREEENGRGNFPPRFSGLQFPNYSSELNVNALELDDSALYLCASSWGLAGGPGYEQYFGPGTRLTVT.

This chain joins TRBV28 and TRBJ1-1; a possible D gene is TRBD1 (6 bases). In germline, CDR1 is MDHEN, CDR2 SYDVKM. Trimming cost V 5 bases and J 11 bases, with 15 bases left between them. The CDR3 spans 12 residues. The CDR3 sequence is CASSQNGGLAFF. CDR3 DNA sequence: TGTGCCAGCAGTCAAAATGGGGGCCTCGCTTTCTTT.

This sequence joins TRBV6-1 and TRBJ2-5; D might be TRBD2 (6 bases). CDR3 length equals 15 residues. Germline CDR1 is MNHNS and CDR2 is SASEGT. V was cut by 1 base and J by 2 bases, with 11 bases left in between. CDR3: CASSEGPREQETQYF. The CDR3 coding sequence is TGTGCCAGCAGTGAAGGGCCACGGGAGCAAGAGACCCAGTACTTC.

The chain recombines TRBV7-9 with TRBJ1-3; the D is unclear. Trimming removed 1 base from V and 7 bases from J, with 11 bases in between. The CDR3 is 14 amino acids. Germline V gene lookup returns CDR1 SEHNR and CDR2 FQNEAQ (reference sequence). The CDR3 DNA reads TGTGCCAGCAGCTTAGATAATGCAGTCAACACCATATATTTT. Translation: CASSLDNAVNTIYF.

This clone is a singleton in its sample. V gene TRBV6-5 combines with J gene TRBJ2-3; D gene ambiguous. V was cut by 4 bases and J by 2 bases, with 10 bases left in between. CDR3 size: 14 residues. In germline, CDR1 is MNHEY, CDR2 SVGAGI. CDR3 in DNA: TGTGCCAGCAGTTCTGGGCTCTACACAGATACGCAGTATTTT. Translated: CASSSGLYTDTQYF.

The J gene is TRBJ2-2, the V gene TRBV7-6; 7 positions agree with TRBD2. The CDR3 totals 17 residues. Germline trimming cut 4 bases from V and 6 bases from J; bases unmatched to any gene: 14. Looked up from germline, CDR1 is SGHVS and CDR2 is FNYEAQ. CDR3 DNA sequence: TGTGCCAGCAGCTCCCTACCGGGACTACCGAGTTCCGGGGAGCTGTTTTTT. It translates to CASSSLPGLPSSGELFF.

V gene TRBV5-1 combines with J gene TRBJ2-7; TRBD2 might be the D (6 bases). CDR1 SGHRS and CDR2 YFSETQ come from the germline V gene. Between the trimmed V and J ends, which lost 0 bases and 4 bases, there was a span of 14 bases. The CDR3 extends over 15 amino acids. CDR3 sequence reads: CASSLGRGSFYEQYF. CDR3 sequence (DNA): TGCGCCAGCAGCTTGGGACGGGGGTCCTTTTACGAGCAGTACTTC.

The V gene is TRBV15, the J gene TRBJ1-2; 8 positions match TRBD1. Germline CDR1 LNHNV, CDR2 YYDKDF (reference sequence). Germline trimming cut 5 bases from V and 6 bases from J; bases unmatched to any gene: 14. The CDR3 extends over 16 amino acids. For the CDR3, the DNA is TGTGCCACCAGCGTTGGACAGGGTGGAATATTGGATGGCTACACCTTC. Translated: CATSVGQGGILDGYTF.

This chain joins TRBV10-1 and TRBJ1-1; 10 bases are shared with TRBD1. The ends lost 6 bases at V and 3 bases at J; junction bases unmatched: 4. The CDR3 covers 14 residues. Germline V gives CDR1 WNHNN, CDR2 SYGVQD (reference sequence). CDR3 sequence reads: CASRGQGVDTEAFF. As DNA, the CDR3 is TGCGCCAGCAGAGGACAGGGGGTCGACACTGAAGCTTTCTTT.

This chain joins TRBV25-1 and TRBJ2-5; 10 nucleotides align to TRBD1. The CDR3 loop spans 16 amino acids. From germline, CDR1 is MGHDK and CDR2 SYGVNS. Germline trimming cut 2 bases from V and 5 bases from J; bases unmatched to any gene: 8. The CDR3 nucleotides read TGTGCCAGCAGTGAAATAGGGACAGGGGAAAGGGAGACCCAGTACTTC. This codes for CASSEIGTGERETQYF. Full variable domain (rest looked up from reference TRBV25-1 and TRBJ2-5): EADIYQTPRYLVIGTGKKITLECSQTMGHDKMYWYQQDPGMELHLIHYSYGVNSTEKGDLSSESTVSRIRTEHFPLTLESARPSHTSQYLCASSEIGTGERETQYFGPGTRLLVL.

This chain uses TRBV5-1 with TRBJ2-1, with 7 bases that match TRBD1. The J segment lost 3 bases and the V segment lost 1 base, leaving 4 bases of the junction unmatched. From germline, CDR1 is SGHRS and CDR2 YFSETQ. The CDR3 loop spans 15 amino acids. CDR3 bases: TGCGCCAGCAGCTTGCAAGGGGGCTACTACAATGAGCAGTTCTTC. Residues: CASSLQGGYYNEQFF.

This sequence joins TRBV6-1 and TRBJ1-1; 9 bases are a match to TRBD1. Per the germline V gene, CDR1 is MNHNS and CDR2 is SASEGT. J gave up 4 bases and V 3 bases, and 15 bases lay outside the gene matches. The CDR3 sequence is 18 residues long. CDR3 nucleotides: TGTGCCAGCAGTGACTTTCTGGGACAGGGTATGGGGGGCACTGAAGCTTTCTTT. This translates into CASSDFLGQGMGGTEAFF.

The chain joins TRBV2 to TRBJ1-1, with unresolved D. V gave up 8 bases and J gave up 3 bases, with 13 bases separating them. Germline CDR1 SNHLY, CDR2 FYNNEI. The CDR3 runs to 13 residues. The CDR3 coding sequence is TGTGCCAGCCGGGGAGGGAGGGACACTGAAGCTTTCTTT. Encoded protein: CASRGGRDTEAFF.

This sequence joins TRBV19 and TRBJ1-1; D ambiguous. Germline lookup yields CDR1 LNHDA and CDR2 SQIVND (reference sequence). This CDR3 is 12 amino acids long. V was cut by 3 bases and J by 7 bases, with 9 bases left in between. CDR3 bases: TGTGCCAGTAGTATTCGGGATCTTGAAGCTTTCTTT. Its protein product is CASSIRDLEAFF.

The chain links TRBV13 to TRBJ2-2, with TRBD2 matching over 8 bases. CDR1 is PRHDT and CDR2 is FYEKMQ in the germline V gene (reference sequence). Unmatched junction bases numbered 7, after V lost 5 bases and J lost 2 bases. The CDR3 contains 16 residues. The CDR3 DNA reads TGTGCCAGCAGCCCTGGTTTAGCGGGAAACACCGGGGAGCTGTTTTTT. It translates to CASSPGLAGNTGELFF.